Each of the 19 T cell receptor beta chains below was sequenced from the same sample in a study of T cell responses to AZD1222 COVID-19 vaccine. Repertoires were generated with immunoSEQ multiplex PCR, while TCRdb's copy carries only in-frame clones and drops some. The sample consists of over 150,000 clones, approximately 92% of them appearing once. Sequences were derived from peripheral blood, sampled on day 0 of AZD1222 vaccination. The receptor set was obtained from an adult in good health.

This chain connects TRBV21-1 to TRBJ1-5. TRBV21-1 corresponds to a pseudogene. CDR3 length equals 15 residues. The CDR3 spells CASSKGVGGNQPQHF. Written as DNA, the CDR3 is TGTGCCAGCAGCAAAGGGGTAGGCGGCAATCAGCCCCAGCATTTT.

This chain links TRBV28 with TRBJ2-2; TRBD2 is a possible D gene (7 bases). The V end lost 6 bases, the J end lost 6 bases, and 8 bases lay between the germline ends. The length of the CDR3 is 12 residues. Looked up from germline, CDR1 is MDHEN and CDR2 is SYDVKM. The CDR3 is CASSGGPGELFF. The CDR3 DNA reads as TGTGCCAGCAGCGGGGGGCCCGGGGAGCTGTTTTTT.

This chain uses TRBV6-1 with TRBJ1-6; the match to TRBD1 covers 8 bases. In germline, CDR1 is MNHNS, CDR2 SASEGT. V shed 3 bases, J shed 7 bases, and the junction held 5 bases outside the gene matches. The CDR3 totals 15 residues. This chain's CDR3 is CASSDLTGVNSPLHF. The CDR3 DNA sequence: TGTGCCAGCAGTGACCTGACAGGGGTAAATTCACCCCTCCACTTT.

V is TRBV9 and J is TRBJ1-5; a possible D gene is TRBD1 (5 bases). CDR1 SGDLS and CDR2 YYNGEE come from the germline V gene. The CDR3 covers 13 residues. The germline V and J ends were trimmed by 3 bases and 4 bases, with 8 bases remaining between them. The CDR3 nucleotides are TGTGCCAGCAGCGGGGGCCGGAATCAGCCCCAGCATTTT. This codes for CASSGGRNQPQHF.

The chain is built from TRBV28 and TRBJ1-1; D possibly corresponds to TRBD1 (6 bases). This CDR3 is 16 amino acids long. Trimming left V 1 base short and J 0 bases short, with 12 bases between. Per germline, CDR1 MDHEN and CDR2 SYDVKM. CDR3 coding DNA: TGTGCCAGCAGTTTATTGAGGGGGGGGATGAACACTGAAGCTTTCTTT. It specifies CASSLLRGGMNTEAFF.

The genes are TRBV6-1 and TRBJ2-3; TRBD1 agrees at 11 bases. Losses at the gene ends were 1 base for V and 4 bases for J; bases not matched to a gene: 1. The V gene's germline CDR1 is MNHNS and CDR2 SASEGT. The CDR3 runs 15 residues. CDR3 sequence reads: CASSEGTGGPDTQYF. The CDR3 region has the DNA TGTGCCAGCAGTGAAGGGACAGGGGGCCCAGATACGCAGTATTTT.

The chain uses TRBV30 and TRBJ2-1, with D perhaps matching TRBD2 (6 bases). Germline V gene data show CDR1 as GTSNPN and CDR2 as SVGIG (reference sequence). The CDR3 length is 16 residues. V lost 2 bases, J lost 3 bases, and 17 bases lay in between. CDR3 nucleotide sequence: TGTGCCTGGAGTCAGCCATTAGCGGCCGTCTACAATGAGCAGTTCTTC. This encodes CAWSQPLAAVYNEQFF.

The sample holds one count of this clone. The chain is built from TRBV18 and TRBJ1-3, with no clear D. CDR3 length: 16 amino acids. Germline V gene sequence: CDR1 KGHSH, CDR2 LQKENI. Trimming took off 0 bases at V and 4 bases at J, with 13 bases between the two ends. CDR3 protein: CASSPPSHSLGNTIYF. The DNA for the CDR3 is TGTGCCAGCTCACCACCTAGTCACAGTCTCGGAAACACCATATATTTT.

The chain has TRBV3-1 (or the pseudogene TRBV3-2) and TRBJ1-1; TRBD1 agrees at 9 bases. Germline CDR1 LGHDT, CDR2 YNNKEL (reference sequence). Germline trimming cut 3 bases from V and 5 bases from J; bases unmatched to any gene: 7. CDR3 size: 15 residues. DNA of the CDR3: TGTGCCAGCAGCCATAGACAGGGGGGAGAAACTGAAGCTTTCTTT. Encoded protein: CASSHRQGGETEAFF.

The chain couples TRBV15 to TRBJ2-7; 11 bases match TRBD1. Germline values: CDR1 LNHNV, CDR2 YYDKDF (reference sequence). The CDR3 extends over 15 amino acids. V was pared by 2 bases and J by 6 bases, with 6 bases of the junction left unmatched. CDR3 nucleotides: TGTGCCACCAGCAGAATCGGACAGGGGGCCTCCGAGCAGTACTTC. This translates into CATSRIGQGASEQYF.

This rearrangement joins TRBV4-3 to TRBJ1-1; D gene uncertain. There are 16 residues in the CDR3. V was pared by 0 bases and J by 2 bases, with 13 bases between. In germline, CDR1 is LGHNA, CDR2 YSLEER. The CDR3 DNA follows: TGCGCCAGCAGCCAAGAGCGGCAGGCCGGAAACACTGAAGCTTTCTTT. Translated, it gives CASSQERQAGNTEAFF.

CDR3 residues: CASSLGGEGEKLFF. For the CDR3, the DNA is TGTGCCAGCAGCTTAGGAGGGGAAGGAGAAAAACTGTTTTTT. The V and J genes are TRBV7-9 and TRBJ1-4; the D gene is possibly TRBD1 (5 bases). Germline V gives CDR1 SEHNR, CDR2 FQNEAQ (reference sequence). The germline V and J ends were trimmed by 1 base and 8 bases, with 11 bases remaining between them. The CDR3 is 14 residues long.

This rearrangement joins TRBV5-4 to TRBJ1-2; D perhaps matches TRBD1 (5 bases). The CDR3 is 15 residues long. Per the germline V gene, CDR1 is SGHNT and CDR2 is YYREEE (reference sequence). Between the trimmed V and J ends, which lost 2 bases and 2 bases, there was a span of 13 bases. Here the CDR3 DNA reads TGTGCCAGCAGCTTACAACTGGGGGAGAACTATGGCTACACCTTC. Its protein is CASSLQLGENYGYTF.

The chain joins TRBV28 to TRBJ2-7; no clear D gene. Looked up from germline, CDR1 is MDHEN and CDR2 is SYDVKM. The length of the CDR3 is 11 residues. V shed 5 bases and J shed 0 bases, with 2 bases lying between them. The CDR3 nucleotides are TGTGCCAGCAGTGACTCCTACGAGCAGTACGTC. Amino acid sequence: CASSDSYEQYV.

This clone appeared a single time. The rearrangement links TRBV30 to TRBJ1-1; D is uncertain. Germline assignment: CDR1 GTSNPN and CDR2 SVGIG (reference sequence). Trimming removed 0 bases at V and 1 base at J, with 6 bases between. The CDR3 consists of 13 residues. The CDR3 bases are TGTGCCTGGAGTGTATGGACGAACACTGAAGCTTTCTTT. Amino acids: CAWSVWTNTEAFF.

The chain has TRBV19 and TRBJ1-1; 10 bases are a match to TRBD1. Germline-derived CDR1 and CDR2 are LNHDA and SQIVND (reference sequence). This CDR3 contains 15 residues. After removal of 3 bases from V and 1 base from J, the junction contained 2 bases not matched to a gene. CDR3: CASSMGTGENTEAFF. The CDR3 bases are TGTGCCAGTAGTATGGGGACAGGGGAGAACACTGAAGCTTTCTTT.

This clone was observed once. The chain is built from TRBV11-2 and TRBJ2-7; maybe TRBD1 (6 bases). CDR3 length: 13 amino acids. V shed 2 bases and J shed 5 bases, with 10 bases lying between them. Germline V lookup: CDR1 SGHAT, CDR2 FQNNGV. The CDR3, as DNA: TGTGCCAGCAGCTTAACAGGGAACCACGAGCAGTACTTC. Protein: CASSLTGNHEQYF.

V gene TRBV15 combines with J gene TRBJ2-2, with D maybe TRBD1 (6 bases). Germline-derived CDR1 and CDR2 are LNHNV and YYDKDF (reference sequence). The CDR3 runs 15 residues. Trimming removed 1 base at V and 3 bases at J, with 9 bases between. CDR3 residues: CATSRARGDTGELFF. The CDR3 bases are TGTGCCACCAGCAGAGCCAGGGGCGACACCGGGGAGCTGTTTTTT.

V gene TRBV2 combines with J gene TRBJ2-1; the match to TRBD2 covers 11 bases. The trim removed 6 bases at V and 1 base at J, leaving 5 bases unmatched. Germline V gene sequence: CDR1 SNHLY, CDR2 FYNNEI. The CDR3 is 16 residues long. The CDR3 region has the DNA TGTGCCAGCAGAGGGACTAGCGGACATTCCTACAATGAGCAGTTCTTC. This encodes CASRGTSGHSYNEQFF.